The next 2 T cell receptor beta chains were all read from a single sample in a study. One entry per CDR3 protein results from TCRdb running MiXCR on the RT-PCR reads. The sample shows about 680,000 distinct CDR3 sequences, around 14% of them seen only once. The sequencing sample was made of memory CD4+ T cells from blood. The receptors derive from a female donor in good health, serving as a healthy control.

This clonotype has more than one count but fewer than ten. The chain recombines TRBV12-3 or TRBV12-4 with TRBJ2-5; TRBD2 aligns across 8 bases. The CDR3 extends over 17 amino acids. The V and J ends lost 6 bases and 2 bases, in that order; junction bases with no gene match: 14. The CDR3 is CASRPTLGLAFQETQYF. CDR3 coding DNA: TGTGCCAGCAGGCCTACTTTAGGACTAGCTTTTCAAGAGACCCAGTACTTC.

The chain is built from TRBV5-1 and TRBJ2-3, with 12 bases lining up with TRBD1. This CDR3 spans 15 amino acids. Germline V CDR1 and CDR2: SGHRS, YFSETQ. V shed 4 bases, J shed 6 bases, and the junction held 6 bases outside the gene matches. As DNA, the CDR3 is TGCGCCAGCAGCACGGGACAGGGGGCAAGTGATACGCAGTATTTT. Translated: CASSTGQGASDTQYF.